This T cell receptor beta chain is from a study of T cell repertoires in cytomegalovirus infection (dated by TCRdb to about 2019). The study in broad terms: Because public TCR beta signatures pointed to carriage of CMV infection together with the matching HLA type, the HLA type of each donor mattered for the analysis.

Sequencer: Illumina HiSeq 1500. TCRdb reprocessing: public reads trimmed at Q25 with fastp, clones called with MiXCR, in-frame beta chains kept. Each CDR3 protein appears once, grouped with its most common genes and DNA. Present in this sample are over 90,000 distinct CDR3 sequences, 16% of which were seen just once. The ten largest make up over 8% of the sample. The CDR3 starts with the cysteine, ends with the phenylalanine, and has 13 residues. Only the CDR3 DNA is retained, 39 bases long and in frame from the first base. V loses 2 bases of germline sequence and J loses 7 bases, and the interval between the two ends is 9 bases. CDR1 and CDR2, per the germline V gene, are SGHTA and FQGNSA. This clonotype was recorded at least ten times. Its antigen target is currently unknown. Base qualities are not at hand, and no much larger clone is one base apart. Study-wide conclusions, independent of this receptor: In the ex vivo response, HLA-C-restricted CMV-specific TCR beta clonotypes were dominant, and in two of eight donors the single most frequent clonotype came from this HLA-C-restricted group. In both this cohort and an independent cohort of several hundred donors, the cumulative frequency of public TCR beta family members distinguished carriers of CMV infection plus the relevant HLA type.

The receptor chain draws on TRBV7-2 and TRBJ1-5; the D gene is unclear. This TCR was sampled from a human donor in good health (CMV status not recorded). Some clones in this sample may be carry-over from other donors' samples. The sequenced sample was PBMCs. The sequenced DNA: TGTGCCAGCAGCTTAAGTTGGGAGCAGCCCCAGCATTTT. This sequence encodes CASSLSWEQPQHF.